This T cell receptor beta chain emerged from a study of blood T cell repertoires in COVID-19. Across the whole study: COVID-19 samples from acute and convalescent phases originated in the United States, Italy and Spain. T cells, B-cell-depleted T cells, or PBMCs provided the cDNA or gDNA that served as material.

Profiled with immunoSEQ multiplex PCR; TCRdb holds only in-frame clones, not every one. This sample has 60,000 to 70,000 clones, with around nine tenths found just once. V was clipped by 0 bases and J by 7 bases, with 4 bases between them. Germline values: CDR1 MNHEY, CDR2 SVGEGT. This CDR3 contains 11 residues. All enrollees were about 18 to 89 years old and from under 25 US areas. Each recovered donor of Cohort 3 presented with two negative PCRs, clearance, or symptom resolution. The chain is built from TRBV6-2 or TRBV6-3 and TRBJ2-7, with D unresolved. The sequence derives from a middle-aged woman who had recovered from COVID-19. Input material: PBMCs or T cells enriched from blood (not recorded which). The CDR3: CASSYSTEQYF. CDR3 nucleotides: TGTGCCAGCAGTTACTCGACAGAGCAGTACTTC.